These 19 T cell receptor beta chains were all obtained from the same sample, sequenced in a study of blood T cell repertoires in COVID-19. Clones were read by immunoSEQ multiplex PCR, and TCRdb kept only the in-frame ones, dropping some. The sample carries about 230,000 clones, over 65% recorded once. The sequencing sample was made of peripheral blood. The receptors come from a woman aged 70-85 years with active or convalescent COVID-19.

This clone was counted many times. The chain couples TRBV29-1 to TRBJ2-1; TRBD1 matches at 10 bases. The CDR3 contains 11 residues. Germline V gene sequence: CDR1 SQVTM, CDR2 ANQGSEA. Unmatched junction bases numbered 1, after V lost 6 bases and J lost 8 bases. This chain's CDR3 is CSVGTGDEQFF. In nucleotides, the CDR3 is TGCAGCGTGGGGACAGGGGATGAGCAGTTCTTC.

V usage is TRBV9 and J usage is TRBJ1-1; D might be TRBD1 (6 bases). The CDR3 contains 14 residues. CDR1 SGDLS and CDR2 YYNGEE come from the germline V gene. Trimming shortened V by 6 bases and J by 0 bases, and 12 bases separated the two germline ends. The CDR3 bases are TGTGCCAGCAACCTGGACAGTATGAACACTGAAGCTTTCTTT. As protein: CASNLDSMNTEAFF.

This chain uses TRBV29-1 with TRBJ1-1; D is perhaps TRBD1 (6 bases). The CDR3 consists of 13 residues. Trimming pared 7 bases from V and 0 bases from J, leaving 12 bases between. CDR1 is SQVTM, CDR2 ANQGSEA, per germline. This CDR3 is CSALGQLNTEAFF. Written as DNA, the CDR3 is TGCAGCGCCCTCGGACAGTTGAACACTGAAGCTTTCTTT.

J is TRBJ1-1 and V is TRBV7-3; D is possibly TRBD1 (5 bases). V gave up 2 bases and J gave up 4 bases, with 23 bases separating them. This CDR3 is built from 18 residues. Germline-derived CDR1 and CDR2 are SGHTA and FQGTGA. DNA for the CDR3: TGTGCCAGCAGCTTAGTGGGGCCCCGGCGGTTTTTAGGCACTGAAGCTTTCTTT. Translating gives CASSLVGPRRFLGTEAFF.

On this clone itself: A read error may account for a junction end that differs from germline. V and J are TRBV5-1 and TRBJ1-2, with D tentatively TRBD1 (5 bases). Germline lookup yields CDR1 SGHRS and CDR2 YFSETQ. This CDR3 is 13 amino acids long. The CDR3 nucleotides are TGCGCCCGCAGCCGGGGGGTGGGCTATGGCTACACCTTC. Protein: CARSRGVGYGYTF.

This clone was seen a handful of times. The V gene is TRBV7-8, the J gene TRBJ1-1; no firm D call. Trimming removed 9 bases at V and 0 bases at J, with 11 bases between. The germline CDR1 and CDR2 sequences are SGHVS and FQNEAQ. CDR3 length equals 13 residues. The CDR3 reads CASRSGLNTEAFF. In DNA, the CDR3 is TGTGCCAGTCGCAGTGGTCTGAACACTGAAGCTTTCTTT.

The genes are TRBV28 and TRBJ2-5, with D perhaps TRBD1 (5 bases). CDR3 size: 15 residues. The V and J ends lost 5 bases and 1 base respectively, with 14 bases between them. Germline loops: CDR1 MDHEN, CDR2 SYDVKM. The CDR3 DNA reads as TGTGCCAGCAGTCGCCCGACAGCAGCCCAAGAGACCCAGTACTTC. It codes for CASSRPTAAQETQYF.

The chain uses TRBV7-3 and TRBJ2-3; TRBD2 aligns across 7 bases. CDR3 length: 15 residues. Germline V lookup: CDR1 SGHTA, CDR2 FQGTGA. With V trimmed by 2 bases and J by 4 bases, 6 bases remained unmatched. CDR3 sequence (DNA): TGTGCCAGCAGCTTAGATGGACTAGACTCAGATACGCAGTATTTT. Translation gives CASSLDGLDSDTQYF.

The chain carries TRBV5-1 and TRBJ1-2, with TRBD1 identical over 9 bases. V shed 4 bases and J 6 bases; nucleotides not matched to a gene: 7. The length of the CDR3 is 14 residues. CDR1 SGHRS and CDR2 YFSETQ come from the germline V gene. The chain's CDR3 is CASSPGQGRDGYTF. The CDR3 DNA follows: TGCGCCAGCAGCCCGGGACAGGGTAGGGATGGCTACACCTTC.

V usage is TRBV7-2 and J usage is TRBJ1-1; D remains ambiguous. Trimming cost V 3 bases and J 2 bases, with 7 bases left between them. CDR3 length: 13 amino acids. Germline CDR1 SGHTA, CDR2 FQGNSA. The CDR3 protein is CASSLLGNTEAFF. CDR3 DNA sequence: TGTGCCAGCAGCTTGTTGGGCAACACTGAAGCTTTCTTT. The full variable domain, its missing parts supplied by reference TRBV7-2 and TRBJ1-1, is GAGVSQSPSNKVTEKGKDVELRCDPISGHTALYWYRQSLGQGLEFLIYFQGNSAPDKSGLPSDRFSAERTGGSVSTLTIQRTQQEDSAVYLCASSLLGNTEAFFGQGTRLTVV.

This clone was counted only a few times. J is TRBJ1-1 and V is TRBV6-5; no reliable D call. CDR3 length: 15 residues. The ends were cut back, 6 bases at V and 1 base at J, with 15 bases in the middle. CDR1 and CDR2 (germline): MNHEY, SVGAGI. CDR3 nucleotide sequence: TGTGCCAGCAGCTCATCATACACACAGAACACTGAAGCTTTCTTT. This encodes CASSSSYTQNTEAFF.

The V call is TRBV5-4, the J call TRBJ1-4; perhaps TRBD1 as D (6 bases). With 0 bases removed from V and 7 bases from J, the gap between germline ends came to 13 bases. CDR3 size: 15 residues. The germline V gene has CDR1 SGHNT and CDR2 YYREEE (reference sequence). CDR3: CASSLAQGLGEKLFF. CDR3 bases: TGTGCCAGCAGCTTGGCCCAGGGGTTGGGTGAAAAACTGTTTTTT.

Written as DNA, the CDR3 is TGCGCCAGCAGCTTGGATTCAGTCTCCAATGAGCAGTTCTTC. Translating it yields CASSLDSVSNEQFF. This chain uses TRBV5-1 with TRBJ2-1; D not resolved. Trimming cost V 0 bases and J 6 bases, with 10 bases left between them. CDR3 length equals 14 residues. Germline lookup yields CDR1 SGHRS and CDR2 YFSETQ.

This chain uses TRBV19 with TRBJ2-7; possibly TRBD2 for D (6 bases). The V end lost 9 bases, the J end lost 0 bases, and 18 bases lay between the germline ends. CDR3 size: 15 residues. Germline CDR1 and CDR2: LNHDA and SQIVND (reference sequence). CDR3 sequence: CASRLGGTSSYEQYF. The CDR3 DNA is TGTGCCAGCCGTCTTGGCGGGACGAGCTCCTACGAGCAGTACTTC.

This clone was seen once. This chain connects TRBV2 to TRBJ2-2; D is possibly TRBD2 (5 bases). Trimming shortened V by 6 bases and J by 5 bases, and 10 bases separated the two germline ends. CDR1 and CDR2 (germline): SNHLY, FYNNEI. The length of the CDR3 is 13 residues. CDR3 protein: CASRSEATGELFF. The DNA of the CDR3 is TGTGCCAGCAGATCGGAGGCTACCGGGGAGCTGTTTTTT.

CDR3 sequence reads: CATAGTGLGETQYF. The DNA of the CDR3 is TGCGCCACGGCCGGGACAGGACTCGGGGAGACCCAGTACTTC. This chain connects TRBV5-1 to TRBJ2-5, with 8 bases fitting TRBD1. Trimming removed 9 bases from V and 5 bases from J; junction bases left unmatched: 12. The CDR3 loop spans 14 amino acids. CDR1 is SGHRS, CDR2 YFSETQ, per germline.

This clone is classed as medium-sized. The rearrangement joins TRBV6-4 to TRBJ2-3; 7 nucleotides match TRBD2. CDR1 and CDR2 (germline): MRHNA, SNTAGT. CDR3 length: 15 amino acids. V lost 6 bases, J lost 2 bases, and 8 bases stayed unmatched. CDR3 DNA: TGTGCCAGCAGGGGGGGGAGTTCGTACACAGATACGCAGTATTTT. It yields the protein CASRGGSSYTDTQYF.

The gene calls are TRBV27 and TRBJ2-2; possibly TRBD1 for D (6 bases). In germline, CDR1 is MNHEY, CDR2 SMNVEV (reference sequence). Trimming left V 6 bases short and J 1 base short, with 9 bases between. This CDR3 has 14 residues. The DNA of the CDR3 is TGTGCCAGCAGGCCACAGGGGAACACCGGGGAGCTGTTTTTT. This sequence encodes CASRPQGNTGELFF.

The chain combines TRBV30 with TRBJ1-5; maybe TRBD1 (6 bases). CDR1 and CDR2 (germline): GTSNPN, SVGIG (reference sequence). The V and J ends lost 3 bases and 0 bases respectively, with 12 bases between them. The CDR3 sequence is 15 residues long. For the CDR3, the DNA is TGTGCCTGGAGCTCAACAGGGTATAGCAATCAGCCCCAGCATTTT. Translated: CAWSSTGYSNQPQHF.